The next 14 T cell receptor beta chains were all read from a single sample in a study of beta chain features in type 1 diabetes. Points from the study as a whole: TCRB CDR3 length was moderately but significantly reduced in all four CD4+ subsets of Type 1 diabetes patients.

Sequencing targeted expressed TCRB transcripts, as all isolated RNA had been reverse transcribed. Data came from immunoSEQ multiplex PCR; TCRdb stores just in-frame clones and leaves some out. This table holds 130,000 or so clones, around 10% found once. The antigens these receptors bind are not known. Sequenced input: central memory CD4+ T cells from blood. These receptors came from a man aged 25 to 45 with type 1 diabetes.

The table lists this clone with a few counts. The V call is TRBV29-1, the J call TRBJ2-5; D may be TRBD2 (6 bases). The CDR3 is made up of 14 amino acids. Trimming stripped 4 bases from V and 4 bases from J, with 16 bases between. Germline lookup yields CDR1 SQVTM and CDR2 ANQGSEA. This CDR3 is CSVVSRLAIETQYF. The CDR3 DNA reads as TGCAGCGTTGTATCTCGCCTAGCGATAGAGACCCAGTACTTC.

This clone was seen a handful of times. This chain links TRBV6-5 with TRBJ1-1, with TRBD1 matching over 8 bases. CDR1 MNHEY and CDR2 SVGAGI come from the germline V gene. This CDR3 has 12 amino acids. With 2 bases clipped from V and 10 bases from J, the junction kept 3 bases outside the gene matches. CDR3 residues: CASSYPGQGAFF. The CDR3 region has the DNA TGTGCCAGCAGTTACCCCGGACAGGGAGCTTTCTTT.

This chain joins TRBV23-1 and TRBJ1-6; unclear D gene. TRBV23-1 is flagged as an ORF with uncertain function. Deletions cut 0 bases from V and 7 bases from J, with 19 bases between. The length of the CDR3 is 18 residues. The CDR3 loop is CASSQSESWADLNSPLHF. Written as DNA, the CDR3 is TGCGCCAGCAGTCAATCAGAGTCGTGGGCAGATTTAAATTCACCCCTCCACTTT.

The V call is TRBV4-2, the J call TRBJ1-6; D is perhaps TRBD1 (6 bases). The CDR3 totals 16 residues. Deletions cut 3 bases from V and 12 bases from J, with 21 bases between. The germline V gene encodes CDR1 LGHNA and CDR2 YNFKEQ. The CDR3 spells CASSQNFRGSFIPLHF. The CDR3 DNA sequence: TGTGCCAGCAGCCAGAACTTCAGGGGATCCTTCATACCCCTCCACTTT.

This clone was counted only a few times. The chain couples TRBV4-3 to TRBJ2-4, with D tentatively TRBD1 (6 bases). Per germline, CDR1 LGHNA and CDR2 YSLEER. V was cut by 2 bases and J by 2 bases, with 7 bases left in between. The CDR3 consists of 14 residues. The CDR3 here is CASSQQGTKNIQYF. CDR3 nucleotides: TGCGCCAGCAGCCAACAGGGGACCAAAAACATTCAGTACTTC.

The chain recombines TRBV7-6 with TRBJ2-5; possible D gene TRBD2, 6 bases. Trimming took off 5 bases at V and 4 bases at J, with 17 bases between the two ends. Germline CDR1 reads SGHVS; CDR2 reads FNYEAQ. This CDR3 is 15 amino acids long. For the CDR3, the DNA is TGTGCCAGCAGCCTTGGCGCGGGGAGAGGAGAGACCCAGTACTTC. Residues: CASSLGAGRGETQYF.

The gene calls are TRBV28 and TRBJ1-2, with TRBD1 as a possible D gene (6 bases). Germline CDR1 MDHEN, CDR2 SYDVKM. V gave up 1 base and J gave up 8 bases, with 11 bases separating them. This CDR3 region has 13 residues. The chain's CDR3 is CASSLYRAGGYTF. CDR3 DNA sequence: TGTGCCAGCAGTTTATACAGGGCAGGGGGCTACACCTTC.

Only a few counts were recorded for this clone. This rearrangement joins TRBV7-3 to TRBJ2-3; 9 bases map to TRBD2. V shed 1 base, J shed 2 bases, and the junction held 4 bases outside the gene matches. There are 16 residues in the CDR3. Germline CDR1 and CDR2: SGHTA and FQGTGA. Here the CDR3 DNA reads TGTGCCAGCAGCTTAAGGGGCGGGGGGGCCACAGATACGCAGTATTTT. Amino acids: CASSLRGGGATDTQYF.

The sample holds a few counts of this clone. This chain connects TRBV14 to TRBJ2-7; 7 bases match TRBD1. The junction had 11 bases not matched to a gene; V was cut back by 2 bases and J by 7 bases. Germline CDR1 is SGHDN and CDR2 is FVKESK. The CDR3 is made up of 15 amino acids. The CDR3 DNA sequence: TGTGCCAGCAGCCAATTAAGGGGGCGGACGGAGGAGCAGTACTTC. It is translated as CASSQLRGRTEEQYF.

This chain joins TRBV9 and TRBJ2-1; the match to TRBD1 covers 7 bases. Per germline, CDR1 SGDLS and CDR2 YYNGEE. J gave up 8 bases and V 3 bases, and 11 bases lay outside the gene matches. The length of the CDR3 is 15 residues. In nucleotides, the CDR3 is TGTGCCAGCAGCGCTTCGGGACAGCGTAACGATGAGCAGTTCTTC. This codes for CASSASGQRNDEQFF.

The chain couples TRBV7-2 to TRBJ1-2; TRBD1 matches 8 bases. The CDR3 consists of 14 residues. With V trimmed by 1 base and J by 3 bases, 1 base remained unmatched. The V gene's germline CDR1 is SGHTA and CDR2 FQGNSA. CDR3 sequence: CASSLETGDYGYTF. In DNA, the CDR3 is TGTGCCAGCAGCTTAGAGACAGGGGACTATGGCTACACCTTC.

This chain uses TRBV5-4 with TRBJ2-1; 8 bases are a match to TRBD2. The V gene end was trimmed by 2 bases and the J gene end by 0 bases; junction bases not matched to a gene: 1. The CDR3 extends over 15 amino acids. Per germline, CDR1 SGHNT and CDR2 YYREEE (reference sequence). The CDR3: CASSLSGGSYNEQFF. CDR3 DNA: TGTGCCAGCAGCTTAAGCGGGGGCTCCTACAATGAGCAGTTCTTC.

In its sample, this clone was seen a few times. Other DNA sequences from this sample encode an identical CDR3 as well. This chain connects TRBV7-9 to TRBJ1-1; D perhaps matches TRBD1 (5 bases). Looked up from germline, CDR1 is SEHNR and CDR2 is FQNEAQ (reference sequence). With 1 base removed from V and 0 bases from J, the gap between germline ends came to 6 bases. The CDR3 spans 14 residues. CDR3 nucleotides: TGTGCCAGCAGCTTAGGGGGGGTGAACACTGAAGCTTTCTTT. Its protein is CASSLGGVNTEAFF.

V usage is TRBV28 and J usage is TRBJ2-3; TRBD2 is a possible D gene (5 bases). The germline CDR1 and CDR2 sequences are MDHEN and SYDVKM. The CDR3 is 13 residues long. Trimming removed 2 bases at V and 7 bases at J, with 10 bases between. The DNA for the CDR3 is TGTGCCAGCAGTTTACCCGGGGAAAATACGCAGTATTTT. Its translation is CASSLPGENTQYF.